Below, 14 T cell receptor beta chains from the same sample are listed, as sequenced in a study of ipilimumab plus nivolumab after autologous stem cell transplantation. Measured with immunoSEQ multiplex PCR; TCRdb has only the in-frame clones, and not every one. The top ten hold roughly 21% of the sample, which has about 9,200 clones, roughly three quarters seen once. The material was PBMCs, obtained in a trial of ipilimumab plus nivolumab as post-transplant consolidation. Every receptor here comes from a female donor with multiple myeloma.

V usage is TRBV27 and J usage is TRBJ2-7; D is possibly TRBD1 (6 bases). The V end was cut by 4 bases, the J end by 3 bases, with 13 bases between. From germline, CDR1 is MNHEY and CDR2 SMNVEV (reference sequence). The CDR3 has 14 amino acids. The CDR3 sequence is CASSWAGAFYEQYF. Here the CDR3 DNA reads TGTGCCAGCAGTTGGGCAGGGGCCTTCTACGAGCAGTACTTC.

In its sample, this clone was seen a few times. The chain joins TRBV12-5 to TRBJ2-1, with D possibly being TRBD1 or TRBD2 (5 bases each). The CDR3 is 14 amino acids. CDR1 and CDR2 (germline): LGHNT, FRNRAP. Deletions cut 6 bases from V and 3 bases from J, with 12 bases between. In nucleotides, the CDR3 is TGTGCTAGTGGATCCGGGACCTACTACAATGAGCAGTTCTTC. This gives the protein CASGSGTYYNEQFF.

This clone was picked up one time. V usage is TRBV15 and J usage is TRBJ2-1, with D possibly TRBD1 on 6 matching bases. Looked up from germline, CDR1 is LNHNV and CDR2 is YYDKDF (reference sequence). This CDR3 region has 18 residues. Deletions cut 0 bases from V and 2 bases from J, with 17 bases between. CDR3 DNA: TGTGCCACCAGCAGAGACACCTCCGGACAGCAGACCTACAATGAGCAGTTCTTC. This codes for CATSRDTSGQQTYNEQFF.

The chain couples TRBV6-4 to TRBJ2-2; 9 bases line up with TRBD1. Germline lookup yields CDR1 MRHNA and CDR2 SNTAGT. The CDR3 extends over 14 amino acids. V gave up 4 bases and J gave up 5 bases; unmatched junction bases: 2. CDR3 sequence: CASSVDRGTGELFF. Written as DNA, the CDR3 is TGTGCCAGCAGTGTGGACAGGGGTACCGGGGAGCTGTTTTTT.

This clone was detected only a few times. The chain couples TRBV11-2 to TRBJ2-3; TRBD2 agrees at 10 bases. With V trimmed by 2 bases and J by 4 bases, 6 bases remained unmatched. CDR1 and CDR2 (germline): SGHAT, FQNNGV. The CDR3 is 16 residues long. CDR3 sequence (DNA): TGTGCCAGCAGCTTAAACAGCGGGAGGGGGGCAGATACGCAGTATTTT. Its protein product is CASSLNSGRGADTQYF.

The CDR3 nucleotides read TGTGCCAGCAGCCTTACCGGGACAGGTATAGTTCCCCAGCATTTT. Translation: CASSLTGTGIVPQHF. This sequence joins TRBV11-2 and TRBJ1-5; 8 bases are shared with TRBD1. Germline V gene data show CDR1 as SGHAT and CDR2 as FQNNGV. This CDR3 has 15 residues. Trimming took 5 bases from V and 10 from J; bases not matched to a gene: 13.

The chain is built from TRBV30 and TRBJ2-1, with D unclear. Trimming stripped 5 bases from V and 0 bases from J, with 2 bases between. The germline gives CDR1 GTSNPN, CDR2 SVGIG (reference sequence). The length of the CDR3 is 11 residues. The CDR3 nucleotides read TGTGCCTGGGGCTCCTACAATGAGCAGTTCTTC. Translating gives CAWGSYNEQFF.

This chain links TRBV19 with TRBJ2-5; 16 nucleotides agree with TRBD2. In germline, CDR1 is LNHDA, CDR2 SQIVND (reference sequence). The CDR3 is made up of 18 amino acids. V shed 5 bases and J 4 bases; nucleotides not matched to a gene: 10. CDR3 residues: CASSLGLAGGRVGETQYF. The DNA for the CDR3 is TGTGCCAGTAGTCTGGGACTAGCGGGAGGGCGGGTCGGAGAGACCCAGTACTTC. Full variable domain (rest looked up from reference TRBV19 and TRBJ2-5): DGGITQSPKYLFRKEGQNVTLSCEQNLNHDAMYWYRQDPGQGLRLIYYSQIVNDFQKGDIAEGYSVSREKKESFPLTVTSAQKNPTAFYLCASSLGLAGGRVGETQYFGPGTRLLVL.

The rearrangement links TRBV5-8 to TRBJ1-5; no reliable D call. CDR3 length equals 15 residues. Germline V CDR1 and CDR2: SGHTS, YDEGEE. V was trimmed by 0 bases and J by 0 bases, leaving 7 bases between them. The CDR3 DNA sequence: TGTGCCAGCAGCTTGGGGCGGGATAGCAATCAGCCCCAGCATTTT. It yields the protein CASSLGRDSNQPQHF.

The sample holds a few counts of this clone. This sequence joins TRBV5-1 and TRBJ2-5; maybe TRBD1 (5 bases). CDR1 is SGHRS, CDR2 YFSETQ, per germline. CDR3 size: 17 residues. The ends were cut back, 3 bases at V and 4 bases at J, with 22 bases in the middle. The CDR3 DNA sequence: TGCGCCAGCAGCTCTCCCCACGGTGGGGCGCGAGGAGAGACCCAGTACTTC. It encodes CASSSPHGGARGETQYF.

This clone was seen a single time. CDR3 loop: CASNDRTNEKLFF. CDR3 DNA: TGTGCCAGTAACGACAGGACTAATGAAAAACTGTTTTTT. The rearrangement uses TRBV19 and TRBJ1-4; D might be TRBD1 (6 bases). This CDR3 has 13 residues. Germline V gene data show CDR1 as LNHDA and CDR2 as SQIVND (reference sequence). V lost 7 bases and J lost 2, with 8 bases in between. The entire variable domain, with the rest obtained from reference TRBV19 and TRBJ1-4, is as follows: DGGITQSPKYLFRKEGQNVTLSCEQNLNHDAMYWYRQDPGQGLRLIYYSQIVNDFQKGDIAEGYSVSREKKESFPLTVTSAQKNPTAFYLCASNDRTNEKLFFGSGTQLSVL.

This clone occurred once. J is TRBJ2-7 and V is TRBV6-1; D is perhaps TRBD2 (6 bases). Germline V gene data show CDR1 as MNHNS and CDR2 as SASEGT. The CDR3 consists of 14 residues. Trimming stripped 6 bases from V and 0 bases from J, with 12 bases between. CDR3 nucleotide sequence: TGTGCCAGCAGAGTTAGCGGTAGCTCCTACGAGCAGTACTTC. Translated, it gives CASRVSGSSYEQYF.

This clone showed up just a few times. This chain's CDR3 is CASSLEGGRGTGELFF. The CDR3 region has the DNA TGTGCCAGCAGCTTAGAGGGAGGCCGGGGCACCGGGGAGCTGTTTTTT. V is TRBV7-8 and J is TRBJ2-2, with D tentatively TRBD2 (6 bases). Trimming pared 1 base from V and 4 bases from J, leaving 13 bases between. Germline V CDR1 and CDR2: SGHVS, FQNEAQ. This CDR3 comprises 16 residues.

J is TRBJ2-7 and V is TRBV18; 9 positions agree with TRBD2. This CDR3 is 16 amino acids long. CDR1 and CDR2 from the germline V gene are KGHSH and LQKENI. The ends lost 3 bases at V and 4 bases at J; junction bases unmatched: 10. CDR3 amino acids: CASSPPPGLAQYEQYF. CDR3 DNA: TGTGCCAGCTCACCTCCGCCGGGACTAGCCCAGTACGAGCAGTACTTC.